The 20 T cell receptor beta chains listed next were all sequenced from one sample in a study of CD4 and CD8 cells across lung adenocarcinoma regions (dated by TCRdb to 2017 to 2018). The library came from PCR. Sequencing instrument: HiSeq X Ten. TCRdb reworked the public reads: Q25 trimming with fastp, MiXCR clone assembly, productive beta chains retained. Rows are unified per CDR3 protein, each entry keeping the most common DNA and genes. This sample is represented by 9,000 or so distinct CDR3 sequences; approximately 50% of them were singletons. In total, the top ten clones hold more than 45% of the sample. The material sequenced was CD8+ T cells from the margin of a lung tumor. Sample cell subset or site, as interpreted from the label and publication: tumor margin region. These receptors were collected from a female donor with lung adenocarcinoma. The CD4 and CD8 labels of this study may be unreliable.

The chain combines TRBV27 with TRBJ2-1; the match to TRBD2 covers 8 bases. CDR3 length: 13 residues. Germline lookup yields CDR1 MNHEY and CDR2 SMNVEV (reference sequence). Unmatched junction bases numbered 9, after V lost 4 bases and J lost 13 bases. CDR3 amino acids: CASSSRGGTAQFF. CDR3 sequence (DNA): TGTGCCAGCAGTTCCCGGGGGGGCACGGCCCAGTTCTTC.

The V and J genes are TRBV12-3 or TRBV12-4 and TRBJ2-3; the D gene could be TRBD1 or TRBD2 (5 bases each). Trimming shortened V by 6 bases and J by 4 bases, and 14 bases separated the two germline ends. The CDR3 spans 14 residues. The CDR3 sequence: CASSLSQGPDTQYF. In nucleotides, the CDR3 is TGTGCCAGCAGCTTAAGCCAGGGACCAGATACGCAGTATTTT.

Turning to this clonotype: One junction end disagrees with the germline gene, perhaps due to a read error. The J gene is TRBJ2-3, the V gene TRBV6-1; no definite D call. The length of the CDR3 is 13 residues. Germline CDR1 MNHNS, CDR2 SASEGT. DNA of the CDR3: TGTGCCAGGGGAACGTGCGCCAAAGACACGCAGTACTTT. Translated, it gives CARGTCAKDTQYF.

In this sample, this clonotype turned up many times. The V and J genes are TRBV7-6 and TRBJ2-1; D possibly corresponds to TRBD2 (6 bases). The J call may be wrong; the DNA end is better matched by TRBJ2-5. Germline CDR1 SGHVS, CDR2 FNYEAQ. There are 14 residues in the CDR3. The CDR3 DNA reads as TGTGCCAGCAGCCCAGCCCCGGGACTGGGGACCCAGTACTTC. Amino acid sequence: CASSPAPGLGTQYF.

This clonotype was detected a few times. This chain uses TRBV3-1 with TRBJ2-1, with 16 nucleotides matching TRBD2. The J segment lost 10 bases and the V segment lost 4 bases, leaving 7 bases of the junction unmatched. The CDR3 is made up of 16 amino acids. Germline V gene data show CDR1 as LGHDT and CDR2 as YNNKEL (reference sequence). The CDR3 reads CASSLGLAGGSLEQFF. The CDR3 DNA reads as TGTGCCAGCAGCCTGGGACTAGCGGGAGGGTCGCTCGAGCAGTTCTTC.

The J gene is TRBJ2-5, the V gene TRBV30, with 7 positions matching TRBD2. The CDR3 is made up of 16 amino acids. Germline loops: CDR1 GTSNPN, CDR2 SVGIG (reference sequence). The V and J ends lost 3 bases and 0 bases, in that order; junction bases with no gene match: 10. The CDR3 DNA reads as TGTGCCTGGAGCGTACCCCGGGAGGCATACCAAGAGACCCAGTACTTC. Amino acid sequence: CAWSVPREAYQETQYF.

A few counts support this clonotype. CDR3 nucleotide sequence: TGTGCCAGCAGCCGGGCCCCGGAGGATGGCTACACCTTC. Translation gives CASSRAPEDGYTF. The rearrangement uses TRBV3-1 and TRBJ1-2; D gene uncertain. V lost 4 bases and J lost 6, with 12 bases in between. The CDR3 spans 13 residues. Germline CDR1 and CDR2: LGHDT and YNNKEL (reference sequence).

This chain uses TRBV10-3 with TRBJ2-7; D call uncertain. The CDR3 is 14 amino acids. Germline CDR1 is ENHRY and CDR2 is SYGVKD. V shed 0 bases and J shed 5 bases, with 11 bases lying between them. The CDR3 nucleotides read TGTGCCATCAGTGAGTCGGGATCTGAAGACGAGCAGTACTTC. It is translated as CAISESGSEDEQYF.

At least ten counts were recorded for this clonotype. The rearrangement joins TRBV27 to TRBJ2-1; possible D gene TRBD1, 5 bases. V was cut by 1 base and J by 10 bases, with 14 bases left in between. The CDR3 loop spans 14 amino acids. Germline CDR1 reads MNHEY; CDR2 reads SMNVEV (reference sequence). In DNA, the CDR3 is TGTGCCAGCAGTTTATTTCCTGGGAACAGGGAGCAGTTCTTC. It translates to CASSLFPGNREQFF.

The V gene is TRBV6-1, the J gene TRBJ2-2, with D perhaps assigned TRBD1 or TRBD2 (5 bases each). CDR1 and CDR2 from the germline V gene are MNHNS and SASEGT. V lost 6 bases to trimming and J lost 13 bases, with 24 bases between them. CDR3 size: 15 residues. The chain's CDR3 is CASSRRTVSTGTLFF. The CDR3 DNA follows: TGTGCCAGCAGCCGACGGACTGTGAGCACCGGGACGCTGTTTTTT.

The CDR3 region has the DNA TGTGCCAGCAGCGCCCACAGGGGGTACAATGAGCAGTTCTTC. The encoded protein is CASSAHRGYNEQFF. V gene TRBV7-8 combines with J gene TRBJ2-1, with 8 bases lining up with TRBD1. Losses at the gene ends were 5 bases for V and 4 bases for J; bases not matched to a gene: 4. This CDR3 is 14 amino acids long. Germline V CDR1 and CDR2: SGHVS, FQNEAQ.

This clonotype appeared a few times. The chain employs TRBV9 and TRBJ2-3; no reliable D call. The germline V gene encodes CDR1 SGDLS and CDR2 YYNGEE. V was cut by 0 bases and J by 0 bases, with 8 bases left in between. This CDR3 is 15 amino acids long. The CDR3 bases are TGTGCCAGCAGCGTAGCGGGTAGGAGCACAGATACGCAGTATTTT. Translating it yields CASSVAGRSTDTQYF. Using reference TRBV9 and TRBJ2-3 for the parts outside the CDR3, the full variable domain is DSGVTQTPKHLITATGQRVTLRCSPRSGDLSVYWYQQSLDQGLQFLIQYYNGEERAKGNILERFSAQQFPDLHSELNLSSLELGDSALYFCASSVAGRSTDTQYFGPGTRLTVL.

This rearrangement joins TRBV6-1 to TRBJ2-3; D unresolved. The CDR3 covers 14 residues. Trimming stripped 7 bases from V and 9 bases from J, with 20 bases between. Germline CDR1 MNHNS, CDR2 SASEGT. CDR3 in amino acids: CASKKESSTGTQYF. The CDR3, as DNA: TGTGCCAGCAAAAAGGAATCGAGCACCGGGACGCAGTATTTT.

This clonotype was recorded only once. The chain carries TRBV12-3 or TRBV12-4 and TRBJ2-4; D uncertain. TRBJ2-7 explains the end of the DNA better; the J call may be wrong. CDR3 length: 14 amino acids. CDR3 sequence (DNA): TGTGCCAGCAGTTTTACTCCCCTTAAGAGCGAGCAGTACTTC. It translates to CASSFTPLKSEQYF.

This clonotype is medium-sized. The gene calls are TRBV4-1 and TRBJ2-5, with TRBD1 matching 8 bases. Germline V gene data show CDR1 as MGHRA and CDR2 as YSYEKL. The CDR3 contains 15 residues. V lost 5 bases to trimming and J lost 1 base; unmatched junction nucleotides: 6. CDR3 DNA sequence: TGCGCCAGCAGCGAACAGGGGGTCTCCCAAGAGACCCAGTACTTC. Its protein product is CASSEQGVSQETQYF.

This clonotype is labeled medium-sized. This chain connects TRBV6-1 to TRBJ2-3; no definite D call. The CDR3 totals 15 residues. Germline CDR1 MNHNS, CDR2 SASEGT. V was clipped by 4 bases and J by 3 bases, with 14 bases between them. DNA of the CDR3: TGTGCCAGCAGTGGTCGAGGCAGTGGGACAGATACGCAGTATTTT. Protein: CASSGRGSGTDTQYF.

This clonotype was counted ten times or more. The J gene is TRBJ2-2, the V gene TRBV28, with D tentatively TRBD2 (5 bases). The length of the CDR3 is 15 residues. Germline V gene data show CDR1 as MDHEN and CDR2 as SYDVKM. The germline V and J ends were trimmed by 6 bases and 10 bases, with 21 bases remaining between them. The CDR3 DNA reads TGTGCCAGCAGCCTAGGGAGATCCTCTCCCGTGGAGCTGTTTTTT. Translating gives CASSLGRSSPVELFF.

By share of the sample, this clonotype is medium-sized. V gene TRBV25-1 combines with J gene TRBJ2-2; D is unresolved. In germline, CDR1 is MGHDK, CDR2 SYGVNS. The CDR3 loop spans 14 amino acids. The V end was cut by 0 bases, the J end by 4 bases, with 6 bases between. The CDR3 DNA is TGTGCCAGCAGTGAATATAAAGCCACCGGGGAGCTGTTTTTT. As protein: CASSEYKATGELFF.

The genes are TRBV6-1 and TRBJ2-3; 8 bases are shared with TRBD2. The CDR3 totals 17 residues. V lost 6 bases, J lost 14 bases, and 25 bases stayed unmatched. Germline lookup yields CDR1 MNHNS and CDR2 SASEGT. Written as DNA, the CDR3 is TGTGCCAGCAGCCGGAGGGGAGCAGCGGGAGCCACCGGGGAGCTGTATTTT. It encodes CASSRRGAAGATGELYF.

This clonotype counts as medium-sized (0.01 to 0.1%). The J gene is TRBJ2-3, the V gene TRBV7-2, with 10 bases fitting TRBD2. Germline V lookup: CDR1 SGHTA, CDR2 FQGNSA. V lost 1 base and J lost 1; bases outside the gene matches: 20. The CDR3 has 22 amino acids. The CDR3 nucleotides read TGTGCCAGCAGCTTAGTGGGTGCGGCTAGCGGGAGCCTCAAAGGGGGCACAGATACGCAGTATTTT. Protein: CASSLVGAASGSLKGGTDTQYF.